The text below deals with one T cell receptor beta chain. This clone has more than one count but fewer than ten. Its binding antigen is unknown. One base away there is no much larger clone; base qualities are not given. This entry belongs to a study of blood T cell repertoires in COVID-19 (TCRdb year 2020). With respect to the entire study: The collaborator samples originated in the United States, Italy and Spain and spanned the acute and convalescent phases of COVID-19. The prospective study material was composed of cDNA or gDNA derived from T cells, B-cell-depleted T cells, or PBMCs. The repertoires were released in a freely available public database intended as a resource for research on the immune response to SARS-CoV-2. The dataset comprised deeply sampled blood TCRbeta repertoires from subjects exposed to, actively infected with, or recovered from COVID-19. Where HLA class I and class II types were available, the types were taken from metadata supplied by the sample provider, not from assay-based typing. Samples came from the ongoing ImmuneRACE study (first 160 participants) plus 1,254 subjects from 6 global collaborators. Nearly every sample came with metadata listing a de-identified subject ID, COVID-19 status, age in years and sex. Broad study findings and their caveats: How much clinical and demographic metadata was included differed by source and by participant, and the metadata was provided uncurated.

The immunoSEQ Assay, a bias-controlled multiplex PCR, was used to amplify TCRbeta CDR3 regions from genomic DNA. Concerning the study's data processing: The number of nucleated cells in each sample was estimated by amplification of reference gene primers within the assay. To quantify the absolute abundance of each unique TCRbeta CDR3 rearrangement, sequence reads were collapsed and filtered. For each sample, productive Simpson clonality was calculated as the square root of Simpson's diversity index over productive rearrangements. The source is immuneACCESS, and TCRdb retained only in-frame sequences with V and J called. Part of the clones is not carried over; for the studies checked, unresolved V genes explain less than half of this, and the remainder is unexplained. D and trimming were read from the DNA, whereas the V and J calls and clone size are those reported in that table. The sample contains fewer than 75,000 clones, over 70% of them found a single time. Approximately 3% of the sample rests with the top ten.

Whole blood was collected in K2EDTA tubes by collaborating institutions according to the institutions' own protocols. Collaborator samples were shipped for TCRbeta analysis as frozen whole blood, isolated PBMCs, or DNA extracted from either sample type. This TCR was sampled from a man aged 55 to 69 with acute or convalescent COVID-19. Input material: peripheral blood.

The CDR3 corresponds to CASSPLAGGPSGELFF. The nucleotide sequence reads TGTGCCAGTAGTCCCCTAGCGGGGGGGCCCTCCGGGGAGCTGTTTTTT. This chain is built from TRBV19 and TRBJ2-2, with TRBD2 identical over 12 junction bases. Relative to germline, V is missing 5 bases and J is missing 6 bases, with 7 bases of the junction outside any gene match. Including cysteine and phenylalanine, the CDR3 has 16 amino acids. Only CDR3 DNA remains: 48 bases, in frame from the first base. CDR1 and CDR2, per the germline V gene (reference sequence), are LNHDA and SQIVND.